The text below deals with one T cell receptor beta chain. Its antigen is currently unknown. These data originate in a study of cytomegalovirus exposure and HLA in healthy donors. Though probably carrying unrecorded immune exposures, donors were nominally healthy at sampling. Vbeta (60) and Jbeta (13) primers were used in the PCR. The protocol was immunoSEQ multiplex PCR, while the TCRdb copy is restricted to in-frame clones and leaves out a portion. Of 110,000 or so clones listed, about 68% are singletons. Study outcomes and limitations: There was a cluster of highly shared sequence variants that was likely a sequencing artifact.

Germline V CDR1 and CDR2: SGHRS, YFSETQ. The CDR3 sequence is 12 residues long. The ends were cut back, 2 bases at V and 2 bases at J, with 4 bases in the middle. What was sequenced was PBMCs. V and J are TRBV5-1 and TRBJ2-5; D unresolved. The sequence came from a woman between 45 and 65 years old in good health and CMV-seropositive. The CDR3 reads CASSLQQETQYF. CDR3 coding DNA: TGCGCCAGCAGCTTACAGCAAGAGACCCAGTACTTC.